This T cell receptor beta chain was recorded in a study of blood T cell repertoires in COVID-19. Libraries were prepared by immunoSEQ multiplex PCR; TCRdb keeps only in-frame clonotypes and omits some of them. The data show approximately 160,000 clones, with under 90% seen just once and 7.3% held by the top ten. CDR1 is SGHNT and CDR2 is YENEEA in the germline V gene. This CDR3 is 15 amino acids long. V lost 1 base to trimming and J lost 3 bases; unmatched junction nucleotides: 6. This TCR was recovered from a man over 45 who had recovered from COVID-19. This chain links TRBV11-3 with TRBJ2-7; 7 bases map to TRBD2. What was sequenced was PBMCs or T cells enriched from blood (not recorded which). CDR3 sequence: CASSLGLAAIYEQYF. In DNA form, the CDR3 reads TGTGCCAGCAGCTTAGGGCTAGCGGCTATCTACGAGCAGTACTTC.